One and the same sample provided the 25 T cell receptor beta chains below, sequenced in a study of regulatory T cells in long-lasting Graves disease. TCR beta libraries were built with iRepertoire HTBI primers and Arm-PCR of CDR3 regions. TCRdb fed the multiplex PCR reads into MiXCR, producing one record per CDR3 protein. The sample includes a few hundred thousand distinct CDR3 sequences, 23% of them seen just once. Time point reported: persistent/refractory GD, antithyroid drugs over 5 years with positive TRAb. Extracted PBMC RNA gave rise to the TCR library. Sequencing used peripheral blood mononuclear cells (PBMCs), obtained when the disease was refractory, from a patient treated with antithyroid drugs. Every receptor here comes from a female donor with Graves disease.

This clonotype occurred a few times. J is TRBJ1-1 and V is TRBV25-1; the D is unclear. V lost 4 bases and J 1 base, leaving 10 bases between the germline ends. Germline V gives CDR1 MGHDK, CDR2 SYGVNS. The CDR3 extends over 14 amino acids. CDR3 sequence (DNA): TGTGCCAGCAGTGCACCGGGGTGGAACACTGAAGCTTTCTTT. As protein: CASSAPGWNTEAFF. The full variable domain, in which reference TRBV25-1 and TRBJ1-1 provide the parts outside the CDR3, is EADIYQTPRYLVIGTGKKITLECSQTMGHDKMYWYQQDPGMELHLIHYSYGVNSTEKGDLSSESTVSRIRTEHFPLTLESARPSHTSQYLCASSAPGWNTEAFFGQGTRLTVV.

The chain links TRBV5-4 to TRBJ2-1, with 8 bases that match TRBD2. Germline V gene lookup returns CDR1 SGHNT and CDR2 YYREEE (reference sequence). V shed 4 bases, J shed 6 bases, and the junction held 12 bases outside the gene matches. The CDR3 length is 16 residues. The DNA of the CDR3 is TGTGCCAGCAGCCCCGCCGGGGGGGACGGGATCAATGAGCAGTTCTTC. It yields the protein CASSPAGGDGINEQFF.

The chain joins TRBV7-9 to TRBJ2-5; D may match TRBD1 or TRBD2 (6 bases each). The CDR3 contains 13 residues. Germline V gene sequence: CDR1 SEHNR, CDR2 FQNEAQ (reference sequence). Trimming took 1 base from V and 9 from J, leaving 12 bases between them. The CDR3 region is CASSLEGGKAQYF. CDR3 coding DNA: TGTGCCAGCAGCTTAGAGGGGGGAAAGGCCCAGTACTTC.

This rearrangement joins TRBV19 to TRBJ1-1, with D hard to call. The CDR3 totals 13 residues. Germline values: CDR1 LNHDA, CDR2 SQIVND (reference sequence). With 0 bases removed from V and 3 bases from J, the gap between germline ends came to 5 bases. CDR3 DNA: TGTGCCAGTAGTATAGAGGCCTACACTGAAGCTTTCTTT. It translates to CASSIEAYTEAFF.

This clonotype was detected only a few times. The V call is TRBV6-2 or TRBV6-3, the J call TRBJ1-4; D remains ambiguous. V was clipped by 2 bases and J by 8 bases, with 3 bases between them. The CDR3 sequence is 11 residues long. Germline V gene sequence: CDR1 MNHEY, CDR2 SVGEGT. DNA for the CDR3: TGTGCCAGCAGTTACGACGAAAAACTGTTTTTT. Its translation is CASSYDEKLFF.

This clonotype was seen repeatedly, ten times or more. The chain couples TRBV28 to TRBJ1-5; 8 bases line up with TRBD1. With 4 bases clipped from V and 5 bases from J, the junction kept 7 bases outside the gene matches. This CDR3 is 15 amino acids long. Germline CDR1 reads MDHEN; CDR2 reads SYDVKM. The CDR3 here is CASSWSGGNDQPQHF. The DNA for the CDR3 is TGTGCCAGCAGTTGGTCAGGGGGCAACGATCAGCCCCAGCATTTT. The full variable domain, in which reference TRBV28 and TRBJ1-5 provide the parts outside the CDR3, is DVKVTQSSRYLVKRTGEKVFLECVQDMDHENMFWYRQDPGLGLRLIYFSYDVKMKEKGDIPEGYSVSREKKERFSLILESASTNQTSMYLCASSWSGGNDQPQHFGDGTRLSIL.

The DNA for the CDR3 is TGTGCCAGCAGCTTAGGCCAGCGGGGGGGGGAGACCCAGTACTTC. Translated, it gives CASSLGQRGGETQYF. The V gene is TRBV7-8, the J gene TRBJ2-5; 10 bases match TRBD2. CDR1 and CDR2 from the germline V gene are SGHVS and FQNEAQ. V dropped 1 base and J dropped 5; count of bases not matched to a gene: 4. There are 15 residues in the CDR3.

The chain uses TRBV6-1 and TRBJ1-4; D unclear. The V end was cut by 2 bases, the J end by 7 bases, with 8 bases between. The V gene's germline CDR1 is MNHNS and CDR2 SASEGT. CDR3 length equals 13 residues. The CDR3 DNA sequence: TGTGCCAGCAGTGAATTACGGGGTGAAAAACTGTTTTTT. This translates into CASSELRGEKLFF.

V is TRBV5-6 and J is TRBJ2-5; D possibly corresponds to TRBD1 (6 bases). The V gene's germline CDR1 is SGHDT and CDR2 YYEEEE. The V gene lost 5 bases and the J gene lost 8 bases, with 16 bases spanning the gap. CDR3 length: 13 residues. The CDR3 is CASSLGQPTTQYF. The CDR3 DNA is TGTGCCAGCAGTCTAGGACAGCCGACTACCCAGTACTTC.

The CDR3 protein is CASSQGGTGATRVQYF. CDR3 DNA sequence: TGTGCCAGCAGCCAAGGAGGGACGGGAGCTACTAGGGTGCAGTACTTC. The chain uses TRBV3-1 and TRBJ2-7, with D perhaps TRBD2 (6 bases). The V and J ends lost 1 base and 9 bases respectively, with 22 bases between them. CDR1 LGHDT and CDR2 YNNKEL come from the germline V gene (reference sequence). The CDR3 is made up of 16 amino acids.

This clonotype was counted between two and nine times. The gene calls are TRBV7-8 and TRBJ2-7; TRBD2 agrees at 9 bases. The germline V gene has CDR1 SGHVS and CDR2 FQNEAQ. The CDR3 sequence is 16 residues long. With V trimmed by 5 bases and J by 0 bases, 8 bases remained unmatched. The CDR3 reads CASSVRLAVSSYEQYF. Written as DNA, the CDR3 is TGTGCCAGCAGCGTAAGACTAGCGGTTAGCTCCTACGAGCAGTACTTC.

At least ten counts were recorded for this clonotype. The V gene is TRBV18, the J gene TRBJ2-5; D is unresolved. V shed 0 bases and J shed 2 bases, with 7 bases lying between them. CDR1 and CDR2 (germline): KGHSH, LQKENI. The CDR3 runs to 14 residues. CDR3 in amino acids: CASSPPSEQETQYF. CDR3 bases: TGTGCCAGCTCACCACCGTCAGAACAAGAGACCCAGTACTTC.

This clonotype was seen only a few times. The chain links TRBV7-9 to TRBJ1-1; D unresolved. Germline CDR1 reads SEHNR; CDR2 reads FQNEAQ (reference sequence). The CDR3 has 18 amino acids. Trimming left V 1 base short and J 0 bases short, with 18 bases between. Written as DNA, the CDR3 is TGTGCCAGCAGCTTAGAGCGTCGGCTGCGAGGCTTGAACACTGAAGCTTTCTTT. Its translation is CASSLERRLRGLNTEAFF.

This clonotype was seen repeatedly, ten times or more. The chain is built from TRBV28 and TRBJ2-2, with 9 bases lining up with TRBD2. Germline V CDR1 and CDR2: MDHEN, SYDVKM. The CDR3 is 17 residues long. J gave up 1 base and V 6 bases, and 9 bases lay outside the gene matches. CDR3 loop: CASRSRIAGVNTGELFF. DNA for the CDR3: TGTGCCAGCAGGTCCAGAATAGCGGGAGTGAACACCGGGGAGCTGTTTTTT.

This clonotype was recorded at least ten times. The chain recombines TRBV5-1 with TRBJ2-7, with a weak D call TRBD1 (5 bases). Trimming removed 0 bases from V and 0 bases from J, with 7 bases in between. There are 14 residues in the CDR3. CDR1 is SGHRS and CDR2 is YFSETQ in the germline V gene. The CDR3 reads CASSLGQSSYEQYF. The CDR3 DNA sequence: TGCGCCAGCAGCTTGGGACAGAGCTCCTACGAGCAGTACTTC.

This sequence joins TRBV18 and TRBJ2-7; 9 nucleotides agree with TRBD1. The ends lost 5 bases at V and 3 bases at J; junction bases unmatched: 8. Germline V gives CDR1 KGHSH, CDR2 LQKENI. This CDR3 region has 15 residues. CDR3 nucleotides: TGTGCCAGCTCATCCGGACAGGGGACACTCTACGAGCAGTACTTC. Its translation is CASSSGQGTLYEQYF.

This clonotype has just a few counts. The chain has TRBV28 and TRBJ2-2; D remains ambiguous. Trimming cost V 5 bases and J 5 bases, with 3 bases left between them. The germline gives CDR1 MDHEN, CDR2 SYDVKM. The CDR3 totals 11 residues. CDR3 loop: CASSQTGELFF. In nucleotides, the CDR3 is TGTGCCAGCAGTCAAACCGGGGAGCTGTTTTTT.

Notes on this clonotype: A single base separates this from a much larger clone, so it may be a read error. Without the conserved terminal phenylalanine or tryptophan, this CDR3 likely stems from a read error. This chain joins TRBV28 and TRBJ2-5; 8 bases map to TRBD2. The CDR3 runs 14 residues. Germline V CDR1 and CDR2: MDHEN, SYDVKM. The V segment lost 3 bases and the J segment 2 bases; nucleotides outside the gene matches: 2. CDR3 loop: CASSFVAGQETQYL. CDR3 coding DNA: TGTGCCAGCAGTTTCGTAGCGGGACAAGAGACCCAGTACCTC.

This chain joins TRBV13 and TRBJ2-7; tentative D call: TRBD1 (5 bases). Germline CDR1 is PRHDT and CDR2 is FYEKMQ (reference sequence). With 0 bases removed from V and 2 bases from J, the gap between germline ends came to 8 bases. The CDR3 is 14 residues long. The CDR3 region is CASSLGGATYEQYF. As DNA, the CDR3 is TGTGCCAGCAGCTTAGGAGGGGCTACCTACGAGCAGTACTTC.

V gene TRBV19 combines with J gene TRBJ2-5, with 7 bases identical to TRBD1. The CDR3 sequence is 13 residues long. After removal of 5 bases from V and 4 bases from J, the junction contained 4 bases not matched to a gene. Germline values: CDR1 LNHDA, CDR2 SQIVND (reference sequence). The CDR3 nucleotides read TGTGCCAGTAGTCCGAGGGACAGAGAGACCCAGTACTTC. Protein product: CASSPRDRETQYF.

J is TRBJ1-2 and V is TRBV29-1, with TRBD1 identical over 10 bases. The CDR3 has 15 residues. Germline V CDR1 and CDR2: SQVTM, ANQGSEA. J lost 4 bases, V lost 7 bases, and 12 bases had no gene match. CDR3 sequence (DNA): TGCAGCGCCGTACGGACAGGGGGTAGTTCCTATGGCTACACCTTC. Protein product: CSAVRTGGSSYGYTF. Full variable domain (remainder filled in from reference TRBV29-1 and TRBJ1-2): SAVISQKPSRDICQRGTSLTIQCQVDSQVTMMFWYRQQPGQSLTLIATANQGSEATYESGFVIDKFPISRPNLTFSTLTVSNMSPEDSSIYLCSAVRTGGSSYGYTFGSGTRLTVV.

This clonotype was seen ten or more times. The chain recombines TRBV20-1 with TRBJ2-5, with a possible D match to TRBD1 (6 bases). This CDR3 contains 13 residues. V lost 3 bases and J lost 2, with 10 bases in between. Germline CDR1 DFQATT, CDR2 SNEGSKA (reference sequence). The CDR3 region has the DNA TGCAGTGCTAGGGGGACACTTCAAGAGACCCAGTACTTC. It yields the protein CSARGTLQETQYF.

This clonotype was counted at least ten times. The V and J genes are TRBV28 and TRBJ1-5; D is unclear. In germline, CDR1 is MDHEN, CDR2 SYDVKM. The V and J ends lost 5 bases and 3 bases respectively, with 11 bases between them. The CDR3 is made up of 14 amino acids. CDR3 region: CASSRTVVNQPQHF. CDR3 in DNA: TGTGCCAGCAGTCGGACGGTAGTCAATCAGCCCCAGCATTTT.

This clonotype was observed many times. V gene TRBV29-1 combines with J gene TRBJ2-7; no clear D. The CDR3 spans 15 residues. The germline gives CDR1 SQVTM, CDR2 ANQGSEA. V lost 7 bases and J 4 bases, leaving 23 bases between the germline ends. The CDR3 loop reads CSALNPEGSGYEQYF. CDR3 DNA sequence: TGCAGCGCCTTAAATCCCGAAGGAAGTGGGTACGAGCAGTACTTC.

The rearrangement joins TRBV7-9 to TRBJ2-7; D is ambiguous. CDR3 length equals 15 residues. V dropped 5 bases and J dropped 0 bases, with 14 bases sitting between them. Germline V gene data show CDR1 as SEHNR and CDR2 as FQNEAQ (reference sequence). CDR3 nucleotide sequence: TGTGCCAGCAGCCCCATCATGCTTCGCTCCTACGAGCAGTACTTC. It codes for CASSPIMLRSYEQYF.